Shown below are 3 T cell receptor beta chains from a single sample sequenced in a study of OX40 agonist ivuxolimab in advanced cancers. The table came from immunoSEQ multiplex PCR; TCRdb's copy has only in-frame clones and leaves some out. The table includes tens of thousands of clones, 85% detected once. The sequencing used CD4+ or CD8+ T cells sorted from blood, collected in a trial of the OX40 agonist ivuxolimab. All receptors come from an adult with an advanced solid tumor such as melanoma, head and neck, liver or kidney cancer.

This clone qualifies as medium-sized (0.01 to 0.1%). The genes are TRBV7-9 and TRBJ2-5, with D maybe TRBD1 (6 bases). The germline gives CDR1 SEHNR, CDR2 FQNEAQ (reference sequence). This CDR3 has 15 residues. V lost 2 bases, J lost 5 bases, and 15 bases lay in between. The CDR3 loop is CASSLKGGQGETQYF. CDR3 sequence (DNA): TGTGCCAGCAGCTTAAAGGGCGGGCAGGGGGAGACCCAGTACTTC.

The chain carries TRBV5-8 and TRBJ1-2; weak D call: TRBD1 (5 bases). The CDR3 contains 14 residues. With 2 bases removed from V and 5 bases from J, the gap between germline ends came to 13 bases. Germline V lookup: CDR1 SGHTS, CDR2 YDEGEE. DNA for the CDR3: TGTGCCAGCAGCTTCACAGGTACCGGGTATGGCTACACCTTC. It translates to CASSFTGTGYGYTF.

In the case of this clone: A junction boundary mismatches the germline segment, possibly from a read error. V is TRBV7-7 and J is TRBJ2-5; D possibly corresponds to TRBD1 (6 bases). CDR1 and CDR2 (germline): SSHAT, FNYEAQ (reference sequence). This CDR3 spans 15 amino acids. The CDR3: CASSFDRQPQETQYF. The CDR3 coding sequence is TGTGCTAGCAGCTTCGACAGGCAACCTCAAGAGACCCAGTACTTC.